Listed below are T cell receptor beta chains from one sample, sequenced in a study of blood T cell repertoires in COVID-19. The protocol was immunoSEQ multiplex PCR, while the TCRdb copy is restricted to in-frame clones and leaves out a portion. The top ten clones hold 20% to 30% of a sample with 28,000 or so clones, around nine tenths of them seen once. The sequenced material came from peripheral blood. All receptors derive from a human donor in a cohort sampled during active COVID-19. CDR3s leave out the opening cysteine and the closing phenylalanine or tryptophan.

v_call,cdr3_aa
TRBV3-1/TRBV3-2,ASSLTTGPNQPQH
TRBV5-6,ASRRGTVQETQY
TRBV9,ASSVAGGYT
TRBV6-5,ASSKQGNTGELF
TRBV5-8,ASSLWNRMNTEAF
TRBV7-6,ASSPRTGIASYEQY
TRBV5-1,ASSLTTGATEAF
TRBV9,ASSVARSGSYGYT
TRBV29-1,SAWTGSGEKLF
TRBV12-5,ASGLVLASGGGQVSDTQY
TRBV4-1,ASSRGLAGGNEQF
TRBV3-1/TRBV3-2,ASSQTAGGANQPQH
TRBV7-9,ASSSHESSPLH
TRBV4-1,ASSQLTGRQPQH
TRBV7-3,ASSLGRANTEAF
TRBV2,ASSVLAVDEQF
TRBV27,ASSLSGGRSNQPQH
TRBV6-5,ASSTDRDQPQH
TRBV7-9,ASSEGVSNTGELF
TRBV4-2,ASSQELEGANTEAF
TRBV3-1/TRBV3-2,ASSQTGTGVFGDEQF
TRBV19,ASSIGTGGDEKLF
TRBV5-4,ASSHLRGDTGELF
TRBV5-4,ASSLDTGAGNTIY
TRBV29-1,SGTDRGSEQF
TRBV7-9,ASSLATGDRAKNIQY
TRBV19,ASSIDTGIYEQY
TRBV5-1,ASSYGVSEAF
TRBV5-1,ASSLRTGGFGEQY
TRBV6-2/TRBV6-3,ASSQLGGEETQY
TRBV6-5,ASSSPGYEQY
TRBV3-1/TRBV3-2,ASSQGLAGAYEQY
TRBV5-1,ASRAGGYQETQY
TRBV11-3,ASSLIRGHSGYT
TRBV11-2,ASSAGLSDTQY
TRBV12-5,ATSVTANTEAF
TRBV29-1,SVEDPPRTGAAYGYT
TRBV2,ARRQANEKLF
TRBV4-1,ASSHSTSGGALSEQF
TRBV5-1,ASSPRLAGGSADTQY
TRBV12-3/TRBV12-4,ASSVGRRETQY
TRBV5-1,ASSLRGDITGELF
TRBV6-5,ASSSEGGRNYGYT